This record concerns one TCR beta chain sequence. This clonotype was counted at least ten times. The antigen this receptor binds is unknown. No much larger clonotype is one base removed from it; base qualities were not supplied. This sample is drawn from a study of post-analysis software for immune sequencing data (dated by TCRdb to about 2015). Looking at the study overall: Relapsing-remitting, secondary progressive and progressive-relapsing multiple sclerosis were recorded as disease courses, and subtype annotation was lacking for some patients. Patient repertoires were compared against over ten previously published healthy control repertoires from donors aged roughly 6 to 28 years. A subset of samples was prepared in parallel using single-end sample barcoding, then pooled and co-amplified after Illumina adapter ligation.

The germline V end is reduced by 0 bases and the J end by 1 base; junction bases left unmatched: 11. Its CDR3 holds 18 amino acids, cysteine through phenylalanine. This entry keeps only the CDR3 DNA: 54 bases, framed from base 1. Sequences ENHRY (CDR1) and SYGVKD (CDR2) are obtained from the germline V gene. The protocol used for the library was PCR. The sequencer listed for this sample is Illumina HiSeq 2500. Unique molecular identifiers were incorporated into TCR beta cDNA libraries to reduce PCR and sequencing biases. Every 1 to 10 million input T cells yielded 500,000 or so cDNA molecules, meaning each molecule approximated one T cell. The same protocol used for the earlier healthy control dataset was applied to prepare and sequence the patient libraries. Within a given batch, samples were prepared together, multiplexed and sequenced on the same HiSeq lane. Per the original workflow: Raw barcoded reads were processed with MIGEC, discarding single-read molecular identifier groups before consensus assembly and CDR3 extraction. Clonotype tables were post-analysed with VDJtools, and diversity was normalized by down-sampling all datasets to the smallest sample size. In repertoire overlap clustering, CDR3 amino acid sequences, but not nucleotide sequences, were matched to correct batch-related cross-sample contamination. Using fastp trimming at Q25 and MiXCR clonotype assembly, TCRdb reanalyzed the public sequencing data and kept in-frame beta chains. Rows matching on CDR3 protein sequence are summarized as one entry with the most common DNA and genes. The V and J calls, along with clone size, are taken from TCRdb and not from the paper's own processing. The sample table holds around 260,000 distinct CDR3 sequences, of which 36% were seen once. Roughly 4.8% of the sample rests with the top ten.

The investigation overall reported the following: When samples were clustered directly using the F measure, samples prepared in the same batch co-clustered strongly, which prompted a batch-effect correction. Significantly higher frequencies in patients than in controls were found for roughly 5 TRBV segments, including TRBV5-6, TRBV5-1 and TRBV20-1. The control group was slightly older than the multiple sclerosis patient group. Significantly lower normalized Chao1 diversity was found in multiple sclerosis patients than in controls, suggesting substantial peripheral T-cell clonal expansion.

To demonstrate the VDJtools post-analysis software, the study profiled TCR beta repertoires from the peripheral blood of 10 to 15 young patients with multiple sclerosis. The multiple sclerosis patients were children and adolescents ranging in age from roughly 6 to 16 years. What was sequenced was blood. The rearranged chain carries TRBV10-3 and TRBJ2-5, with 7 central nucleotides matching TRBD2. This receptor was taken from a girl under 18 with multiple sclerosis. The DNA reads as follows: TGTGCCATCAGTGAGTCGAAGAGGGTAGCGGGCTCCCAAGAGACCCAGTACTTC. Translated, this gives CAISESKRVAGSQETQYF.